This TCR beta chain was documented in a study of sequential checkpoint blockade in melanoma. As to treatment: randomized to nivolumab then ipilimumab (arm A) or the reverse (arm B). Sorted cells were live CD3+CD8+, lacking CD19 and CD56, from PBMCs. The method was immunoSEQ multiplex PCR; TCRdb's version includes in-frame clones alone and lacks a portion of them. This table has 20,000 to 25,000 clones, 65% to 85% appearing once. The sample was CD8+ T cells sorted from blood (inferred from file names), taken from a patient given nivolumab and ipilimumab in sequence. The TCR was taken from a human donor with melanoma.

The CDR3 region is CASSFDRGNTEAFF. CDR3 bases: TGTGCCAGCAGTTTTGACAGGGGAAACACTGAAGCTTTCTTT. This chain links TRBV27 with TRBJ1-1; 8 bases align to TRBD1. Trimming at V came to 3 bases and at J to 2 bases, leaving 2 bases not matched to a gene. CDR3 length: 14 residues. Germline CDR1 is MNHEY and CDR2 is SMNVEV (reference sequence).